This entry lists 9 T cell receptor beta chains sequenced from one sample in a study of brain T cells in children with intractable seizures. The repertoire was sequenced with immunoSEQ multiplex PCR; TCRdb's copy has only in-frame clones and lacks some. This sample has fewer than 85,000 clones, with around 93% found just once. Source: peripheral blood, taken at surgery. These receptors all come from a boy in the first two years of life with tuberous sclerosis and intractable seizures.

The rearrangement joins TRBV9 to TRBJ2-5; TRBD2 agrees at 9 bases. The V and J ends lost 2 bases and 5 bases, in that order; junction bases with no gene match: 7. Per germline, CDR1 SGDLS and CDR2 YYNGEE. The CDR3 has 15 amino acids. This chain's CDR3 is CASSVTLAGRETQYF. The DNA of the CDR3 is TGTGCCAGCAGCGTGACCCTAGCGGGAAGGGAGACCCAGTACTTC. The full variable domain, rest sourced from reference TRBV9 and TRBJ2-5, is DSGVTQTPKHLITATGQRVTLRCSPRSGDLSVYWYQQSLDQGLQFLIQYYNGEERAKGNILERFSAQQFPDLHSELNLSSLELGDSALYFCASSVTLAGRETQYFGPGTRLLVL.

The rearrangement uses TRBV28 and TRBJ1-5; the match to TRBD1 covers 8 bases. The length of the CDR3 is 14 residues. Germline CDR1 and CDR2: MDHEN and SYDVKM. The J segment lost 5 bases and the V segment lost 9 bases, leaving 9 bases of the junction unmatched. CDR3 protein: CASSRTGRDQPQHF. CDR3 in DNA: TGTGCCAGTTCACGGACAGGGCGGGATCAGCCCCAGCATTTT.

The CDR3 spells CASSARGLADTQYF. The DNA of the CDR3 is TGTGCCAGCAGCGCCAGGGGGTTGGCCGATACGCAGTATTTT. The V and J genes are TRBV7-9 and TRBJ2-3; 7 bases are shared with TRBD1. With 5 bases clipped from V and 6 bases from J, the junction kept 8 bases outside the gene matches. Germline lookup yields CDR1 SEHNR and CDR2 FQNEAQ (reference sequence). The length of the CDR3 is 14 residues.

This chain links TRBV7-3 with TRBJ2-2, with no clear D. V was shortened by 1 base and J by 5 bases, with 2 bases between the two germline ends. The germline V gene has CDR1 SGHTA and CDR2 FQGTGA. CDR3 size: 12 residues. The DNA for the CDR3 is TGTGCCAGCAGCTTAAATACCGGGGAGCTGTTTTTT. Amino acid sequence: CASSLNTGELFF.

This clone was seen once. J is TRBJ2-6 and V is TRBV5-8; no definite D call. In germline, CDR1 is SGHTS, CDR2 YDEGEE. This CDR3 has 15 amino acids. Trimming removed 0 bases from V and 0 bases from J, with 4 bases in between. In DNA form, the CDR3 reads TGTGCCAGCAGCTTGGGGGGCTCTGGGGCCAACGTCCTGACTTTC. It is translated as CASSLGGSGANVLTF.

The genes are TRBV9 and TRBJ1-3, with D maybe TRBD1 (5 bases). The CDR3 has 17 amino acids. Per germline, CDR1 SGDLS and CDR2 YYNGEE. The V end lost 4 bases, the J end lost 4 bases, and 21 bases lay between the germline ends. The DNA for the CDR3 is TGTGCCAGCAGCTCTAACCTCGGGGGGGTGGAAGGAAACACCATATATTTT. Translating it yields CASSSNLGGVEGNTIYF.

The chain joins TRBV7-3 to TRBJ1-2, with D possibly matching TRBD1 (5 bases). CDR3 size: 13 residues. Germline CDR1 is SGHTA and CDR2 is FQGTGA. Trimming stripped 1 base from V and 8 bases from J, with 11 bases between. The CDR3 nucleotides are TGTGCCAGCAGCTTAAATGAAGGGGCCGGCTACACCTTC. Translating gives CASSLNEGAGYTF. Together with reference TRBV7-3 and TRBJ1-2, the CDR3 gives the full variable domain: GAGVSQTPSNKVTEKGKYVELRCDPISGHTALYWYRQSLGQGPEFLIYFQGTGAADDSGLPNDRFFAVRPEGSVSTLKIQRTERGDSAVYLCASSLNEGAGYTFGSGTRLTVV.

This rearrangement joins TRBV7-3 to TRBJ1-1; no firm D call. Trimming pared 3 bases from V and 0 bases from J, leaving 5 bases between. Germline CDR1 SGHTA, CDR2 FQGTGA. This CDR3 region has 13 residues. In DNA form, the CDR3 reads TGTGCCAGCAGCTTCGGACTGAACACTGAAGCTTTCTTT. Translated, it gives CASSFGLNTEAFF.

The genes are TRBV5-1 and TRBJ2-3; perhaps TRBD2 as D (5 bases). The CDR3 length is 16 residues. V was clipped by 4 bases and J by 2 bases, with 17 bases between them. Germline CDR1 SGHRS, CDR2 YFSETQ. CDR3 in DNA: TGCGCCAGCAGCCCGTCAAGCCCGGGAACCACAGATACGCAGTATTTT. Its translation is CASSPSSPGTTDTQYF.